This T cell receptor beta chain was observed in a study of identical twins. Findings and limits, study-wide: Models underestimated out-of-frame TCR alpha sharing in monozygotic twins.

TCRdb re-analysed the 5' RACE reads in MiXCR, keeping a single row per CDR3 protein. The table includes 450,000 to 650,000 distinct CDR3 sequences, 13% to 15% detected once. This clonotype has more than one count but fewer than ten. What it binds is not known. Germline CDR1 PRHDT, CDR2 FYEKMQ (reference sequence). The CDR3 extends over 14 amino acids. Trimming removed 5 bases from V and 4 bases from J, with 13 bases in between. The same specimen was also included in a second study, on yellow fever vaccine responses in identical twins.

Sample: CD4+ T cells sorted from blood. The source is a woman between 18 and 29 years old in good health. This chain links TRBV13 with TRBJ2-3; possibly TRBD2 for D (5 bases). CDR3: CASSERLTSDTQYF. The CDR3 region has the DNA TGTGCCAGCAGCGAACGACTAACCTCAGATACGCAGTATTTT.